This T cell receptor (beta chain) was captured by sequencing in a study of CXCR3-negative and CXCR3-positive naive CD8 T cells. Points from the study as a whole: With respect to TRBV-TRBJ usage, naive CXCR3-negative and CXCR3-positive cells were similar; memory differed. Naive cells that were CXCR3-positive had more hydrophobic TRB CDR3s (compared with CXCR3-negative naive cells). Surface CD5 matched across naive subsets, and TRB CDR3 properties served to infer TCR strength.

CDR1 and CDR2 from the germline V gene are MDHEN and SYDVKM. There are 13 residues in the CDR3. The TRB cDNA libraries were prepared by 5' RACE with UMI labels. For each CDR3 protein, TCRdb gives one entry from its re-call of the 5' RACE reads, without DNA. The sample has about 24,000 distinct CDR3 sequences, and its top ten clones hold about 4%. Worth noting for this clonotype: The antigen is unknown.

Identification of naive CD8+ T cells rested on CD45RO-CCR7+CD27+CD95- status. The sample consisted of naive CXCR3- CD8+ T cells from blood. Indicated subset: CD45RO-CCR7+CD27+CD95- naive CD8+ T cells lacking CXCR3 (TNR3-). This sequence joins TRBV28 and TRBJ2-7. The sequence was collected from a human donor in good health. Some clones in this sample may be carry-over from other donors' samples. CDR3 protein: CASSLNPTYEQYF. Using reference TRBV28 and TRBJ2-7 for the parts outside the CDR3, the full variable domain is DVKVTQSSRYLVKRTGEKVFLECVQDMDHENMFWYRQDPGLGLRLIYFSYDVKMKEKGDIPEGYSVSREKKERFSLILESASTNQTSMYLCASSLNPTYEQYFGPGTRLTVT.